These 14 T cell receptor beta chains were sequenced from one sample in a study of blood T cell repertoires in COVID-19. Clones were sequenced by immunoSEQ multiplex PCR, and TCRdb holds only the in-frame ones, with some missing. The table includes roughly 30,000 clones, 70% to 85% detected once. The specimen was peripheral blood. These receptors all stem from a woman aged 80 or over with acute or convalescent COVID-19.

This clone is a singleton in its sample. This sample also contains other DNA sequences that code for the same CDR3. The DNA for the CDR3 is TGCGCCAGCAGCCTAGGACAGGGGGCATATGAGCAGTTCTTC. Amino acids: CASSLGQGAYEQFF. The chain is built from TRBV5-1 and TRBJ2-1; 11 nucleotides match TRBD1. The V gene end was trimmed by 4 bases and the J gene end by 8 bases; junction bases not matched to a gene: 5. Germline assignment: CDR1 SGHRS and CDR2 YFSETQ. The CDR3 contains 14 residues.

The chain uses TRBV19 and TRBJ2-2; the match to TRBD2 covers 8 bases. The V gene's germline CDR1 is LNHDA and CDR2 SQIVND (reference sequence). Germline trimming cut 4 bases from V and 6 bases from J; bases unmatched to any gene: 4. This CDR3 is 14 amino acids long. Here the CDR3 DNA reads TGTGCCAGTAGTAATGGACTAGCTTCCGGGGAGCTGTTTTTT. It translates to CASSNGLASGELFF.

The chain links TRBV7-8 to TRBJ1-5; D is unresolved. The CDR3 spans 13 residues. V lost 1 base, J lost 5 bases, and 6 bases lay in between. The germline gives CDR1 SGHVS, CDR2 FQNEAQ. CDR3 residues: CASSLVSDQPQHF. CDR3 bases: TGTGCCAGCAGCTTAGTTTCGGATCAGCCCCAGCATTTT.

The J gene is TRBJ2-3, the V gene TRBV19, with TRBD2 matching over 11 bases. Germline lookup yields CDR1 LNHDA and CDR2 SQIVND (reference sequence). CDR3 size: 15 residues. With 9 bases clipped from V and 2 bases from J, the junction kept 7 bases outside the gene matches. DNA for the CDR3: TGTGCCAGCCCTAAGACTAGCGGGAACACAGATACGCAGTATTTT. Its protein product is CASPKTSGNTDTQYF.

The genes are TRBV6-5 and TRBJ1-5; the D gene is possibly TRBD1 (6 bases). CDR1 is MNHEY and CDR2 is SVGAGI in the germline V gene. The germline V and J ends were trimmed by 5 bases and 3 bases, with 11 bases remaining between them. CDR3 length: 14 amino acids. The CDR3 loop reads CASSPTGPNQPQHF. The DNA of the CDR3 is TGTGCCAGCAGTCCGACAGGACCCAATCAGCCCCAGCATTTT.

This chain connects TRBV11-2 to TRBJ2-6; 7 bases agree with TRBD1. V lost 1 base, J lost 0 bases, and 6 bases stayed unmatched. The CDR3 covers 18 residues. CDR1 is SGHAT, CDR2 FQNNGV, per germline. The chain's CDR3 is CASSLVMTGYSGANVLTF. Here the CDR3 DNA reads TGTGCCAGCAGCTTAGTGATGACAGGGTACTCTGGGGCCAACGTCCTGACTTTC.

V and J are TRBV5-5 and TRBJ1-2, with a tentative D call TRBD1 (6 bases). Trimming removed 4 bases at V and 4 bases at J, with 17 bases between. The CDR3 loop spans 15 amino acids. Germline V gives CDR1 SGHKS, CDR2 YYEKEE (reference sequence). CDR3: CASSTGGPRGYGYTF. DNA of the CDR3: TGTGCCAGCAGCACGGGGGGGCCACGGGGCTATGGCTACACCTTC.

Only a few counts were recorded for this clone. The junction departs from the called germline gene at one end, perhaps through a read error. The chain has TRBV27 and TRBJ2-5; tentative D call: TRBD2 (5 bases). The CDR3 is 13 amino acids. Looked up from germline, CDR1 is MNHEY and CDR2 is SMNVEV (reference sequence). The CDR3 DNA is TGTGCCTGCTGTTCGGACTCTCAAGAGACCCTGTACTTC. Its translation is CACCSDSQETLYF.

The chain joins TRBV11-3 to TRBJ2-1; 8 bases are a match to TRBD1. This CDR3 is built from 15 residues. V lost 5 bases, J lost 9 bases, and 12 bases stayed unmatched. Germline values: CDR1 SGHNT, CDR2 YENEEA. The CDR3 region has the DNA TGTGCCAGCAGCCTCGGACAGGGACCCCTTACTGAGCAGTTCTTC. Amino acid sequence: CASSLGQGPLTEQFF.

The chain uses TRBV12-5 and TRBJ1-3; 8 nucleotides align to TRBD1. The germline gives CDR1 LGHNT, CDR2 FRNRAP. This CDR3 has 14 residues. Losses at the gene ends were 5 bases for V and 4 bases for J; bases not matched to a gene: 4. Written as DNA, the CDR3 is TGTGCTAGTGGTATGACAGGGGTCGGAAACACCATATATTTT. Translated, it gives CASGMTGVGNTIYF.

The chain links TRBV24-1 to TRBJ1-2, with TRBD1 identical over 11 bases. Germline V lookup: CDR1 KGHDR, CDR2 SFDVKD. The CDR3 consists of 12 residues. V lost 8 bases to trimming and J lost 9 bases; unmatched junction nucleotides: 4. CDR3 in amino acids: CATKGTGGSYTF. In DNA, the CDR3 is TGTGCCACCAAGGGGACAGGGGGTAGCTACACCTTC.

The V call is TRBV5-6, the J call TRBJ1-4; TRBD1 matches at 7 bases. CDR1 SGHDT and CDR2 YYEEEE come from the germline V gene. V was pared by 2 bases and J by 10 bases, with 8 bases of the junction left unmatched. This CDR3 is built from 14 residues. CDR3 sequence reads: CASSFRQGAVKLFF. CDR3 nucleotide sequence: TGTGCCAGCAGCTTCCGACAGGGTGCAGTAAAACTGTTTTTT.

The CDR3, as DNA: TGCGCCAGCAGCTTGGACAACACAGATACGCAGTATTTT. This gives the protein CASSLDNTDTQYF. V usage is TRBV5-1 and J usage is TRBJ2-3; D remains unclear. Germline lookup yields CDR1 SGHRS and CDR2 YFSETQ. CDR3 length: 13 amino acids. V shed 0 bases and J shed 2 bases, with 4 bases lying between them.

The genes are TRBV5-1 and TRBJ2-1; 9 bases fit TRBD1. J was trimmed by 15 bases and V by 4 bases; bases with no gene match: 5. Germline CDR1 reads SGHRS; CDR2 reads YFSETQ. The CDR3 has 11 amino acids. This CDR3 reads CASSQQGAWFF. CDR3 DNA sequence: TGCGCCAGCAGCCAACAGGGGGCTTGGTTCTTC.